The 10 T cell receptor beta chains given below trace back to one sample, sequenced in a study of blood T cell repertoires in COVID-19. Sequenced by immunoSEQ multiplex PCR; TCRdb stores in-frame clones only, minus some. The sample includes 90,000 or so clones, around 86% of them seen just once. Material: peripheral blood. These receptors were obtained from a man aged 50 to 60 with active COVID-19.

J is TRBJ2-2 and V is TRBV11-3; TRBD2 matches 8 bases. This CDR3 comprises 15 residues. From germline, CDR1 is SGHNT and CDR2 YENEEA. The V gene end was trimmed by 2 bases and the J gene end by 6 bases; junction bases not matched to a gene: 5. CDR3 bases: TGTGCCAGCAGCTTACCTTCCGGGGGGGCCGGGGAGCTGTTTTTT. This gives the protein CASSLPSGGAGELFF.

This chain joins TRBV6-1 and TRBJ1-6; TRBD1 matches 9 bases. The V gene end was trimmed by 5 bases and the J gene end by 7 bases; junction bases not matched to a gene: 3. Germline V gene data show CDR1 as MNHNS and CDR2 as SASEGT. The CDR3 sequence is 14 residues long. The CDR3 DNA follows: TGTGCCAGCAGTCCCGGACAGGGGAATTCACCCCTCCACTTT. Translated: CASSPGQGNSPLHF.

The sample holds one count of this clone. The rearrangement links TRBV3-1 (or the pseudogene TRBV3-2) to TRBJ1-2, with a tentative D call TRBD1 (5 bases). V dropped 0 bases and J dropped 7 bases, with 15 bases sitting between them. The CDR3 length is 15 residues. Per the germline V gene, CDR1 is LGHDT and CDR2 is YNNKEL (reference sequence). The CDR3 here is CASSQDRQGDFGYTF. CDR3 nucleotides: TGTGCCAGCAGCCAAGATCGACAAGGGGACTTTGGCTACACCTTC.

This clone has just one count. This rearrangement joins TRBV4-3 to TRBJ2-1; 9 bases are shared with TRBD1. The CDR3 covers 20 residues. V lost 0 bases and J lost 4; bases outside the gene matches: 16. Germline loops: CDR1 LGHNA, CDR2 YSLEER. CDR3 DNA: TGCGCCAGCAGCCAAGAGAGGACAGGGGCTCCGGGACTCCGTTACAATGAGCAGTTCTTC. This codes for CASSQERTGAPGLRYNEQFF.

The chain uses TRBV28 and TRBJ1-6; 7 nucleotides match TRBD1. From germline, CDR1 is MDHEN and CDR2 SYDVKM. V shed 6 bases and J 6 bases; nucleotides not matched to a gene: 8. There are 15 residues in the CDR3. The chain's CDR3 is CASSPGTVPNSPLHF. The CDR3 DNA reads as TGTGCCAGCAGCCCTGGGACAGTACCTAATTCACCCCTCCACTTT.

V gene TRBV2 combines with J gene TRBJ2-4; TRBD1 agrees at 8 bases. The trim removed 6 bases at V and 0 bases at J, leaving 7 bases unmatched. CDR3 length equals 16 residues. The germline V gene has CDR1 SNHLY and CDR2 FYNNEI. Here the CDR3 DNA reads TGTGCCAGCAGGCAGGGGGCCACTCTAGCCAAAAACATTCAGTACTTC. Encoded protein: CASRQGATLAKNIQYF.

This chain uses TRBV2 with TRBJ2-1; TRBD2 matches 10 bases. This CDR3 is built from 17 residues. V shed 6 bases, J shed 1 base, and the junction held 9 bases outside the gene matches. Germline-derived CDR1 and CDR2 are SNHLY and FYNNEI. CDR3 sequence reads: CASRFSGRAESYNEQFF. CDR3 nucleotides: TGTGCCAGCAGGTTCAGCGGGAGGGCGGAGTCCTACAATGAGCAGTTCTTC.

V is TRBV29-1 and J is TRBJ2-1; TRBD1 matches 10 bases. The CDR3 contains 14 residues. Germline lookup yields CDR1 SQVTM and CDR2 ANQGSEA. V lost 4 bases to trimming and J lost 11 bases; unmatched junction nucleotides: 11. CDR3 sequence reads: CSVAGTGEREKQFF. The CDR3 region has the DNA TGCAGCGTTGCGGGGACAGGGGAGCGGGAGAAGCAGTTCTTC.

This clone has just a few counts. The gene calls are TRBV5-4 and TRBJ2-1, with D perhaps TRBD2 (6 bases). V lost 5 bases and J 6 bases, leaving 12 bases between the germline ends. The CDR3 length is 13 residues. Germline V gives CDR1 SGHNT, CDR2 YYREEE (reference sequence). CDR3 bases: TGTGCCAGCAGTCGGGACTCCCTCAATGAGCAGTTCTTC. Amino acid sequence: CASSRDSLNEQFF.

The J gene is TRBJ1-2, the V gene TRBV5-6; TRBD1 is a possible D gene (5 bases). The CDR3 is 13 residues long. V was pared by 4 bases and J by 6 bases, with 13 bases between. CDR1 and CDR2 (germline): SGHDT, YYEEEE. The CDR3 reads CASSRGGENGYTF. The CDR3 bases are TGTGCCAGCAGCAGGGGTGGGGAAAATGGCTACACCTTC.